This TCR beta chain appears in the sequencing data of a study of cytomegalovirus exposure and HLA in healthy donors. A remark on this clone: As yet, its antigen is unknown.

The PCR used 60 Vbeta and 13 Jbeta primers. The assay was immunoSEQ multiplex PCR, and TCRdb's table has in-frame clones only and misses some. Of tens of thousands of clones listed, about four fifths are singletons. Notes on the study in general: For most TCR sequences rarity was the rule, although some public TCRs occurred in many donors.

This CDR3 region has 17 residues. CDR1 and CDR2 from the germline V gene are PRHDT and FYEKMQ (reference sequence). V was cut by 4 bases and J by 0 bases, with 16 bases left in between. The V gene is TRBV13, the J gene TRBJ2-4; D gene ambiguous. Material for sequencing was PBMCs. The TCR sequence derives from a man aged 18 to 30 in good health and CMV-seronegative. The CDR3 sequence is CASSSSPQSTAKNIQYF. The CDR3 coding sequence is TGTGCCAGCAGCTCATCCCCACAGAGCACAGCCAAAAACATTCAGTACTTC.